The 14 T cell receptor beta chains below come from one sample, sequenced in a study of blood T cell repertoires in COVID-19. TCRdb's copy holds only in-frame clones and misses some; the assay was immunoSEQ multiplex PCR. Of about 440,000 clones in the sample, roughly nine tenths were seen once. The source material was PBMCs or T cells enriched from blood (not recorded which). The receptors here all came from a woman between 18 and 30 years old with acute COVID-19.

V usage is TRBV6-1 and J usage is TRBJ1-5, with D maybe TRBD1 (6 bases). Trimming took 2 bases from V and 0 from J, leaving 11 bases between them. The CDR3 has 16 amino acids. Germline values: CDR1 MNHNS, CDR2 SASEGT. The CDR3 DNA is TGTGCCAGCAGTGAATACAGGGTTGATAGCAATCAGCCCCAGCATTTT. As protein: CASSEYRVDSNQPQHF.

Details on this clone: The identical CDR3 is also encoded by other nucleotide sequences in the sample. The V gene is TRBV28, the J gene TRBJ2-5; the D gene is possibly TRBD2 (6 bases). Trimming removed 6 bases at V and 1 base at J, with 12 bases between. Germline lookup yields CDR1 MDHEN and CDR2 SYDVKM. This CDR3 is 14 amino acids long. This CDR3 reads CASRGGSSQETQYF. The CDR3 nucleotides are TGTGCCAGCAGGGGAGGTAGCAGCCAAGAGACCCAGTACTTC.

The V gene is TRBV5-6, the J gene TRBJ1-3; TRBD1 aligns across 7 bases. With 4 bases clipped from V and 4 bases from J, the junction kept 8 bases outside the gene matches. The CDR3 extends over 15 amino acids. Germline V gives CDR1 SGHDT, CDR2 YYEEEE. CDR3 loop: CASSRPGGTGNTIYF. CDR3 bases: TGTGCCAGCAGCAGGCCAGGGGGTACCGGAAACACCATATATTTT.

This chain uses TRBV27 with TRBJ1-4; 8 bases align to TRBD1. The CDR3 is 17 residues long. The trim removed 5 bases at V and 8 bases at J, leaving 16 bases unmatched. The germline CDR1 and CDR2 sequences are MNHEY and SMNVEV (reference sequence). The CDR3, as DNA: TGTGCCAGCAGTACTCTTTTCTCCGACAGGGGTGACGAAAAACTGTTTTTT. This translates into CASSTLFSDRGDEKLFF. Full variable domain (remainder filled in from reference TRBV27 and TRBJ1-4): EAQVTQNPRYLITVTGKKLTVTCSQNMNHEYMSWYRQDPGLGLRQIYYSMNVEVTDKGDVPEGYKVSRKEKRNFPLILESPSPNQTSLYFCASSTLFSDRGDEKLFFGSGTQLSVL.

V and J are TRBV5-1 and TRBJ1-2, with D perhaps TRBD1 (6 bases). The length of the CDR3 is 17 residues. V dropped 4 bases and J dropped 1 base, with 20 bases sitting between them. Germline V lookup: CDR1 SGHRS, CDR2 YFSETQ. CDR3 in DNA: TGCGCCAGCAGCCCGAGGACAGATCCAAAATATAACTATGGCTACACCTTC. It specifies CASSPRTDPKYNYGYTF. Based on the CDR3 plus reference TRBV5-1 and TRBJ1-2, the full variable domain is KAGVTQTPRYLIKTRGQQVTLSCSPISGHRSVSWYQQTPGQGLQFLFEYFSETQRNKGNFPGRFSGRQFSNSRSEMNVSTLELGDSALYLCASSPRTDPKYNYGYTFGSGTRLTVV.

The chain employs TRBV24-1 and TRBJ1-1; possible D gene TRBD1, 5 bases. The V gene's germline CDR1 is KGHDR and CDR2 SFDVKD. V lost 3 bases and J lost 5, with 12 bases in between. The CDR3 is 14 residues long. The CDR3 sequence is CATSDQGERTEAFF. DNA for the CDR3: TGTGCCACCAGTGATCAGGGCGAGAGGACTGAAGCTTTCTTT.

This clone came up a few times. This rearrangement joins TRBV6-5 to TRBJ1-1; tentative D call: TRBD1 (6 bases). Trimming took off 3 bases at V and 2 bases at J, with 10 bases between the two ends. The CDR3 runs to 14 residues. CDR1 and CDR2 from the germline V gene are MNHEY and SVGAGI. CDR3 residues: CASSYPGVNTEAFF. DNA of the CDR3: TGTGCCAGCAGTTATCCAGGGGTTAACACTGAAGCTTTCTTT.

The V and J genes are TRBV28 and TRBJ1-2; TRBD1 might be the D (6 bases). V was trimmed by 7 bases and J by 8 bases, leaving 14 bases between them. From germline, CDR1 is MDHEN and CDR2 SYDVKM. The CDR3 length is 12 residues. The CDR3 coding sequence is TGTGCCAGCACCCGACAGGAAGCAGGCTACACCTTC. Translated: CASTRQEAGYTF.

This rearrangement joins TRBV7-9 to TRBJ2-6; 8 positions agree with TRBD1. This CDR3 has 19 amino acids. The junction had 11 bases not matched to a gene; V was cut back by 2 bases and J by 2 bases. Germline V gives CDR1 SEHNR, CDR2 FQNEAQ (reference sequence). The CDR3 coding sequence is TGTGCCAGCAGCTTAAGAGGGGGCAGGGGGCAGACTGGGGCCAACGTCCTGACTTTC. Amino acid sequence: CASSLRGGRGQTGANVLTF. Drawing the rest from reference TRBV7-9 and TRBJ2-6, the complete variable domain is DTGVSQNPRHKITKRGQNVTFRCDPISEHNRLYWYRQTLGQGPEFLTYFQNEAQLEKSRLLSDRFSAERPKGSFSTLEIQRTEQGDSAMYLCASSLRGGRGQTGANVLTFGAGSRLTVL.

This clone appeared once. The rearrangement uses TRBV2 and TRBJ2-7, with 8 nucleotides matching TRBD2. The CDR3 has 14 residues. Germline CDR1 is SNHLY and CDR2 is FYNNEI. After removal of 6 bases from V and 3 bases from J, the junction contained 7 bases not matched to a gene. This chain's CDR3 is CASRTGTRGYEQYF. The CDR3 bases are TGTGCCAGCAGAACCGGGACTAGGGGCTACGAGCAGTACTTC. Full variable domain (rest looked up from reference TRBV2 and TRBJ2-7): EPEVTQTPSHQVTQMGQEVILRCVPISNHLYFYWYRQILGQKVEFLVSFYNNEISEKSEIFDDQFSVERPDGSNFTLKIRSTKLEDSAMYFCASRTGTRGYEQYFGPGTRLTVT.

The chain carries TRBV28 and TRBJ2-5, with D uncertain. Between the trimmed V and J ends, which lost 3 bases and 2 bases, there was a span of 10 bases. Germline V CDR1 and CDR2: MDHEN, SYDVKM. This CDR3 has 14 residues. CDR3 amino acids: CASSLSRYQETQYF. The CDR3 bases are TGTGCCAGCAGTTTGAGTAGATATCAAGAGACCCAGTACTTC.

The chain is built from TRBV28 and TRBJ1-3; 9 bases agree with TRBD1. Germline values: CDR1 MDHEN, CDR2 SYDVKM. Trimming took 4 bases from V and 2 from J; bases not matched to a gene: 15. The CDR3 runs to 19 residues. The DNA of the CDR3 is TGTGCCAGCAGTTCACACTACCTGGGACAGGGCGAACCTGGAAACACCATATATTTT. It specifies CASSSHYLGQGEPGNTIYF.

The CDR3 DNA sequence: TGCAGCGTAGACTCGGGAGGGTCCTACGAGCAGTACTTC. This codes for CSVDSGGSYEQYF. The rearrangement joins TRBV29-1 to TRBJ2-7, with TRBD2 matching over 8 bases. CDR3 length equals 13 residues. The ends lost 6 bases at V and 1 base at J; junction bases unmatched: 5. The V gene's germline CDR1 is SQVTM and CDR2 ANQGSEA.

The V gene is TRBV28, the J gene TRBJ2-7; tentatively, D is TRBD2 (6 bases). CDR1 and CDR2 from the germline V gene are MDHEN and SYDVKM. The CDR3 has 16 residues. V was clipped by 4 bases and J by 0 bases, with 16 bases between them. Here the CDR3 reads CASSSPDYLSSYEQYF. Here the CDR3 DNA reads TGTGCCAGCAGTTCGCCGGACTACTTAAGCTCCTACGAGCAGTACTTC.